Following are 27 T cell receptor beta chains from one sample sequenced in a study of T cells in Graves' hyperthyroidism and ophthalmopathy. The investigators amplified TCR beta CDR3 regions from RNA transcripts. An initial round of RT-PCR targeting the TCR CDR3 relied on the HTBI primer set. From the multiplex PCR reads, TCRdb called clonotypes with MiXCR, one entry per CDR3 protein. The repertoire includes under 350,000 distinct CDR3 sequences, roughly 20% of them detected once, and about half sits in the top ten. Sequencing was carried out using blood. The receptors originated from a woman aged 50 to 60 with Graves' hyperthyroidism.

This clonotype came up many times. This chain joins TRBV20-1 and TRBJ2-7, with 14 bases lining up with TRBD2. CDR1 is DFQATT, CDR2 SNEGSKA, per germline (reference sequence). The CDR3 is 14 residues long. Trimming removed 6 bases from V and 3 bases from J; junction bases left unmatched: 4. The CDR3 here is CSATGTSGSYEQYF. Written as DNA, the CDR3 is TGCAGTGCCACCGGGACTAGCGGGAGCTACGAGCAGTACTTC.

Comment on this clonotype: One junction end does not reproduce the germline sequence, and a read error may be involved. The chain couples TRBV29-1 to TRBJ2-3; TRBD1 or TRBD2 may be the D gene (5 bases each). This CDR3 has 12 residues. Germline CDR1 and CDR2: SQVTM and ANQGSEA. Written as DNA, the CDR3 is TGCAGCGTTGAGACCGGGGACGATACGCGGTATTTT. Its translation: CSVETGDDTRYF.

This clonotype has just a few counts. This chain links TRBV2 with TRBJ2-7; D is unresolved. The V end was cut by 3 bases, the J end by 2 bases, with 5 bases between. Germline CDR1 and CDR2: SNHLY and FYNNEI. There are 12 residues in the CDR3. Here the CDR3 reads CASSDGTYEQYF. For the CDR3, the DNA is TGTGCCAGCAGTGATGGGACCTACGAGCAGTACTTC. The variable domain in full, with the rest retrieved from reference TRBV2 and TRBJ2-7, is EPEVTQTPSHQVTQMGQEVILRCVPISNHLYFYWYRQILGQKVEFLVSFYNNEISEKSEIFDDQFSVERPDGSNFTLKIRSTKLEDSAMYFCASSDGTYEQYFGPGTRLTVT.

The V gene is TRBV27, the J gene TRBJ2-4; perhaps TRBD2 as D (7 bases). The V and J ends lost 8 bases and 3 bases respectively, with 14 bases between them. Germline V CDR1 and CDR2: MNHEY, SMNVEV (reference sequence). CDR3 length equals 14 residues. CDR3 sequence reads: CASSTGTNKNIQYF. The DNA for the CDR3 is TGTGCCAGCTCCACAGGGACTAACAAAAACATTCAGTACTTC.

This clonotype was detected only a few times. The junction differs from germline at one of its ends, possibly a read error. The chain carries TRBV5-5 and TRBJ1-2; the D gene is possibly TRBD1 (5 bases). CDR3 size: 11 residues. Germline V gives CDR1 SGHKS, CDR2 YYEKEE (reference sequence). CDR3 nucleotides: TGTGCCAGCAGCCTACGGGACGGCCTGTCCTTC. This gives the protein CASSLRDGLSF.

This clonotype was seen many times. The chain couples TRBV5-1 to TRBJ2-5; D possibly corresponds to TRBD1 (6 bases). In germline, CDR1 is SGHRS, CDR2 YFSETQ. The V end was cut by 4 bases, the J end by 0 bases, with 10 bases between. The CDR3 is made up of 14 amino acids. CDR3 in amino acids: CASSPGQYQETQYF. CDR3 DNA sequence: TGCGCCAGCAGCCCCGGACAGTACCAAGAGACCCAGTACTTC.

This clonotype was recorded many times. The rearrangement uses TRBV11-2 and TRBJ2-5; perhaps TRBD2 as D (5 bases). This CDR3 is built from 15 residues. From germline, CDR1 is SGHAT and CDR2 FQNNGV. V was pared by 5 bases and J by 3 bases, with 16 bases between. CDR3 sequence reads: CASSLRRTEEETQYF. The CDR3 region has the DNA TGTGCCAGCAGCCTAAGGAGGACCGAAGAAGAGACCCAGTACTTC.

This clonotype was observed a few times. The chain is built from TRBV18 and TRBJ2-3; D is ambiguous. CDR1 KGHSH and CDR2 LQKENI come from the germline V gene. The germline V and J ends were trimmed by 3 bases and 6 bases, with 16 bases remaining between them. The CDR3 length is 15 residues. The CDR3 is CASSPPGHPLDTQYF. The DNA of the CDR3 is TGTGCCAGCTCACCGCCGGGCCACCCCTTGGATACGCAGTATTTT.

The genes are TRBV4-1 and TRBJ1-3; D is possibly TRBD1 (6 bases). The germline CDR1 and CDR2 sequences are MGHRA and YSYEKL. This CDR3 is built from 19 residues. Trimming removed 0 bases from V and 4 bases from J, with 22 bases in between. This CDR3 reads CASSQERLGANQIGNTIYF. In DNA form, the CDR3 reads TGCGCCAGCAGCCAAGAACGGCTGGGGGCTAACCAAATCGGAAACACCATATATTTT.

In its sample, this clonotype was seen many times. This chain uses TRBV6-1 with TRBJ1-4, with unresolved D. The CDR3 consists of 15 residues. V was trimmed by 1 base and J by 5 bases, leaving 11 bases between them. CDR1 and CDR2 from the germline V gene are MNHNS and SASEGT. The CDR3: CASSEVDGTNEKLFF. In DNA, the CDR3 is TGTGCCAGCAGTGAAGTGGACGGAACCAATGAAAAACTGTTTTTT.

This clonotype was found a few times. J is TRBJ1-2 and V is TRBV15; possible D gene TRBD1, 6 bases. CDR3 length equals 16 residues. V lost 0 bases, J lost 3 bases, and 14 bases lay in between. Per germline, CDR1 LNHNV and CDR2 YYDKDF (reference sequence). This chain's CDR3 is CATSRDQLGGDYGYTF. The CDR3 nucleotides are TGTGCCACCAGCAGAGATCAACTGGGGGGCGACTATGGCTACACCTTC.

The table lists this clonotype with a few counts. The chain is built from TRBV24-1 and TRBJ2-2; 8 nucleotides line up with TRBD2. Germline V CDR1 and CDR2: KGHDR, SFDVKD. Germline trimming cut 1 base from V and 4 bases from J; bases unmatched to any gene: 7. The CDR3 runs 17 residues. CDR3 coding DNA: TGTGCCACCAGTGATTTACCAAGCGGGAGAAGCACCGGGGAGCTGTTTTTT. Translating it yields CATSDLPSGRSTGELFF.

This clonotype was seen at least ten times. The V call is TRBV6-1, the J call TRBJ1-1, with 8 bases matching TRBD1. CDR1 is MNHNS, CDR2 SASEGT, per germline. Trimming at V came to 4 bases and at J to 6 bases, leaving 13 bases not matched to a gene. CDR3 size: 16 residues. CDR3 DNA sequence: TGTGCCAGCAGTGCCTATCCTCAGGGGGCTGGGGCTGAAGCTTTCTTT. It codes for CASSAYPQGAGAEAFF.

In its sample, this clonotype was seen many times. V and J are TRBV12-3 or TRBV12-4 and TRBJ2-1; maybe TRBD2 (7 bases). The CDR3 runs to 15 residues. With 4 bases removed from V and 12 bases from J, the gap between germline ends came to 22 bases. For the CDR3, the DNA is TGTGCCAGCAGTTACCGGGGGGCGGGAGATGGCGGGCAGTTCTTC. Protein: CASSYRGAGDGGQFF.

The CDR3 is CASSLEQGAPTGELFF. CDR3 nucleotide sequence: TGTGCCAGCAGCTTAGAACAGGGGGCGCCAACCGGGGAGCTGTTTTTT. This chain links TRBV11-2 with TRBJ2-2; 9 bases map to TRBD1. There are 16 residues in the CDR3. The V and J ends lost 0 bases and 5 bases, in that order; junction bases with no gene match: 4. Germline CDR1 SGHAT, CDR2 FQNNGV.

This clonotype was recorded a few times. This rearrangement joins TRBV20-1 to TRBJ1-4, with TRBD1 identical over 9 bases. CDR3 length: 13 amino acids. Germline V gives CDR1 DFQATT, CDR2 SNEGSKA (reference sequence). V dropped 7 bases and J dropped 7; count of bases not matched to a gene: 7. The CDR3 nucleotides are TGCAGTGTTTCGGGACAGGGTGGTGAAAAACTGTTTTTT. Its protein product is CSVSGQGGEKLFF.

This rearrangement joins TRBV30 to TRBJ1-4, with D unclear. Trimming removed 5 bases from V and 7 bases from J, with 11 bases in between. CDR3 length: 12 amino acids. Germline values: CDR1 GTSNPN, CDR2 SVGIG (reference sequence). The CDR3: CAWGRVGEKLFF. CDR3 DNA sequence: TGTGCCTGGGGGAGAGTTGGTGAAAAACTGTTTTTT.

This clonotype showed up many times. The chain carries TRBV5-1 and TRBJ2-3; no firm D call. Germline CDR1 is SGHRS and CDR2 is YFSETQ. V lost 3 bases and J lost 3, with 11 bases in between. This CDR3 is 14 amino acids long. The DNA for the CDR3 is TGCGCCAGCAGCTCGGCTGGGTGGACAGATACGCAGTATTTT. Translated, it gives CASSSAGWTDTQYF.

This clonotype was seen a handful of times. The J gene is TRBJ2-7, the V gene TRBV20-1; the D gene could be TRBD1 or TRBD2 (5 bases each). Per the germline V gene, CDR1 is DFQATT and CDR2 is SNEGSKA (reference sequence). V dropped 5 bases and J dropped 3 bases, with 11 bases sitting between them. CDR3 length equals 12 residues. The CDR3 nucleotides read TGCAGTGCTCCCCGAGGGGTCTACGAGCAGTACTTC. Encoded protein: CSAPRGVYEQYF.

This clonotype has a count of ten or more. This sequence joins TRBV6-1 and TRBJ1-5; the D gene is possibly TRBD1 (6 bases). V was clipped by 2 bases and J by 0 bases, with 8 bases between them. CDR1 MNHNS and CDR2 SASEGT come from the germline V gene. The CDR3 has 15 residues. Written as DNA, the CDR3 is TGTGCCAGCAGTGAAAACAGGGATAGCAATCAGCCCCAGCATTTT. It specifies CASSENRDSNQPQHF.

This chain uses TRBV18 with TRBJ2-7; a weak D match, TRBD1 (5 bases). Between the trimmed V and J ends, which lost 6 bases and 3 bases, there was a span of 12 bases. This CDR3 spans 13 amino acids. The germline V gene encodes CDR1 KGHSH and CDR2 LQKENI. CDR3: CASSQTDSYEQYV. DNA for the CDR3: TGTGCCAGCTCCCAAACTGACAGCTACGAGCAGTACGTC.

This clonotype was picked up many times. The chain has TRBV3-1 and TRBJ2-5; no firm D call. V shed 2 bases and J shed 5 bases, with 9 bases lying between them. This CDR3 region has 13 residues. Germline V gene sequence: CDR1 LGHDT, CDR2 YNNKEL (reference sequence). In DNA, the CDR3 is TGTGCCAGCAGCCAACCCACGACTGAGACCCAGTACTTC. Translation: CASSQPTTETQYF.

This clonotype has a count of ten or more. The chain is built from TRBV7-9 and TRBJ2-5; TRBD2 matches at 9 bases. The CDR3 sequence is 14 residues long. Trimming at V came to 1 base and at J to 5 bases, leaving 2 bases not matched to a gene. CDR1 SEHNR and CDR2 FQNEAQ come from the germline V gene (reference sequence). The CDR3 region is CASSLDSGGETQYF. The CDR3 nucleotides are TGTGCCAGCAGCTTAGACAGCGGGGGGGAGACCCAGTACTTC.

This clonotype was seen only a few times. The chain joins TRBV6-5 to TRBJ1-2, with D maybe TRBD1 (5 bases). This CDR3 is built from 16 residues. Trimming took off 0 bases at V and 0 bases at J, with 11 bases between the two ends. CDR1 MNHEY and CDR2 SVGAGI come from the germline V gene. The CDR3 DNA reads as TGTGCCAGCAGTTACTCAATACAGGCTACTAACTATGGCTACACCTTC. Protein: CASSYSIQATNYGYTF.

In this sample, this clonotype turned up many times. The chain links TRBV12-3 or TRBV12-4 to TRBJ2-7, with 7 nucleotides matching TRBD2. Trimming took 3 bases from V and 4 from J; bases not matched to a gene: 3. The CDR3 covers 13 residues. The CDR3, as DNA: TGTGCCAGCAGTTTCAGGCGGGGGTACGAGCAGTACGTC. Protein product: CASSFRRGYEQYV.

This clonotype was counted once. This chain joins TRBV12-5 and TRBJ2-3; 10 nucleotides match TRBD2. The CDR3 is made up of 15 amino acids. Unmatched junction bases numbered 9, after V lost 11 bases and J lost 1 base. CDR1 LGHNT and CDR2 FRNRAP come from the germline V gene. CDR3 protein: CAGVPGTSGTDTQYF. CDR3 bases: TGTGCTGGTGTCCCCGGGACTAGCGGCACAGATACGCAGTATTTT.

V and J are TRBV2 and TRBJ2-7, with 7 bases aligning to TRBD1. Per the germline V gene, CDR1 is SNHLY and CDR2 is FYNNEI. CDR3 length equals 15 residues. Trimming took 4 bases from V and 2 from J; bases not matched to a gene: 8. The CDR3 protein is CASSAPGQSPYEQYF. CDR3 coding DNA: TGTGCCAGCAGTGCCCCGGGACAGAGCCCCTACGAGCAGTACTTC.